A single sample is the source of the 23 T cell receptor beta chains below, sequenced in a study of blood T cells in healthy people across ages. The second PCR ran about 6 to 12 cycles with a sample-barcoded 5' primer and J-beta primers. Each CDR3 protein is one row after TCRdb ran MiXCR on the 5' RACE reads. Of about 670,000 distinct CDR3 sequences in the sample, 45% to 60% were seen once. The sample consisted of blood. The receptors originated from an elderly woman in good health.

This clonotype has a count of ten or more. The chain uses TRBV3-1 and TRBJ2-7; D is undetermined. Germline loops: CDR1 LGHDT, CDR2 YNNKEL (reference sequence). This CDR3 is built from 15 residues. Trimming cost V 3 bases and J 0 bases, with 12 bases left between them. The CDR3 sequence: CASSHFALTSYEQYF. The CDR3 DNA follows: TGTGCCAGCAGCCACTTTGCCCTAACCTCCTACGAGCAGTACTTC.

In regard to this clonotype: A junction end diverges from the germline sequence, so it may reflect a read error. The V gene is TRBV20-1, the J gene TRBJ1-2; 10 nucleotides agree with TRBD1. Germline V gives CDR1 DFQATT, CDR2 SNEGSKA (reference sequence). The CDR3 is made up of 13 amino acids. This CDR3 reads CSAPTGGNYGYTF. As DNA, the CDR3 is TGCAGTGCTCCGACAGGGGGCAACTACGGCTACACCTTC.

The J gene is TRBJ1-2, the V gene TRBV25-1, with D tentatively TRBD1 (6 bases). Germline loops: CDR1 MGHDK, CDR2 SYGVNS. With 3 bases removed from V and 4 bases from J, the gap between germline ends came to 12 bases. There are 14 residues in the CDR3. The CDR3 here is CASSDWGRGYGYTF. The CDR3 DNA sequence: TGTGCCAGCAGTGATTGGGGCAGGGGCTATGGCTACACCTTC.

CDR3 nucleotides: TGTGCCAGCAGCAGAGGGAGGCAGGATGGCTACACCTTC. Amino acid sequence: CASSRGRQDGYTF. This chain uses TRBV7-8 with TRBJ1-2; D remains unclear. The V and J ends lost 5 bases and 6 bases respectively, with 13 bases between them. CDR3 length: 13 amino acids. CDR1 and CDR2 (germline): SGHVS, FQNEAQ. Based on the CDR3 plus reference TRBV7-8 and TRBJ1-2, the full variable domain is GAGVSQSPRYKVAKRGQDVALRCDPISGHVSLFWYQQALGQGPEFLTYFQNEAQLDKSGLPSDRFFAERPEGSVSTLKIQRTQQEDSAVYLCASSRGRQDGYTFGSGTRLTVV.

The chain is built from TRBV24-1 and TRBJ2-1; 8 nucleotides line up with TRBD1. Germline V gene sequence: CDR1 KGHDR, CDR2 SFDVKD. The CDR3 runs 17 residues. V was pared by 1 base and J by 5 bases, with 9 bases of the junction left unmatched. The CDR3 is CATSDFTGTGQDNEQFF. The CDR3 nucleotides read TGTGCCACCAGTGATTTCACCGGGACGGGACAGGACAATGAGCAGTTCTTC.

This clonotype was counted only a few times. The chain carries TRBV6-5 and TRBJ2-4, with 9 positions matching TRBD2. Germline V CDR1 and CDR2: MNHEY, SVGAGI. The J segment lost 7 bases and the V segment lost 6 bases, leaving 4 bases of the junction unmatched. The CDR3 has 13 residues. CDR3 protein: CASRREGANIQYF. The CDR3 coding sequence is TGTGCCAGCAGGCGGGAGGGGGCGAACATTCAGTACTTC.

This clonotype was seen many times. The chain uses TRBV3-1 and TRBJ2-1, with D possibly matching TRBD2 (6 bases). V was shortened by 4 bases and J by 12 bases, with 19 bases between the two germline ends. The CDR3 runs 14 residues. Germline CDR1 reads LGHDT; CDR2 reads YNNKEL (reference sequence). DNA of the CDR3: TGTGCCAGCAGCCTGAGGGACTCCCTCTACGGGCAGTTCTTC. The encoded protein is CASSLRDSLYGQFF.

On this clonotype: A much larger clone sits a single nucleotide away, making a read error possible. The CDR3 region has the DNA TGTGCCAGCAGCCAAGATAGGGGGGGGACCTACGAGCAGTACTTC. Its protein product is CASSQDRGGTYEQYF. V is TRBV4-2 and J is TRBJ2-7; maybe TRBD2 (7 bases). Germline assignment: CDR1 LGHNA and CDR2 YNFKEQ. The length of the CDR3 is 15 residues. Trimming removed 0 bases from V and 2 bases from J, with 11 bases in between.

The CDR3: CASRQRGDTGELFF. Written as DNA, the CDR3 is TGTGCCAGCCGGCAGCGGGGGGACACCGGGGAGCTGTTTTTT. J is TRBJ2-2 and V is TRBV13, with TRBD2 matching over 9 bases. The germline V gene has CDR1 PRHDT and CDR2 FYEKMQ (reference sequence). The ends lost 8 bases at V and 3 bases at J; junction bases unmatched: 4. The CDR3 extends over 14 amino acids.

This rearrangement joins TRBV19 to TRBJ1-2; no clear D. The CDR3 covers 13 residues. V was clipped by 3 bases and J by 2 bases, with 7 bases between them. CDR1 and CDR2 (germline): LNHDA, SQIVND (reference sequence). The CDR3 DNA sequence: TGTGCCAGTAGTATGAAGGAGAACTATGGCTACACCTTC. Protein: CASSMKENYGYTF.

The V and J genes are TRBV27 and TRBJ1-1; D is undetermined. CDR1 is MNHEY, CDR2 SMNVEV, per germline (reference sequence). Trimming stripped 7 bases from V and 2 bases from J, with 8 bases between. The CDR3 extends over 12 amino acids. In nucleotides, the CDR3 is TGTGCCAGCACTAACGGCAACACTGAAGCTTTCTTT. It translates to CASTNGNTEAFF.

The rearrangement uses TRBV5-1 and TRBJ2-2; the match to TRBD1 covers 9 bases. The CDR3 has 17 amino acids. Germline CDR1 reads SGHRS; CDR2 reads YFSETQ. V was pared by 1 base and J by 5 bases, with 9 bases of the junction left unmatched. CDR3 residues: CASSLSYGTGTTGELFF. For the CDR3, the DNA is TGCGCCAGCAGCTTGTCCTACGGGACAGGGACGACCGGGGAGCTGTTTTTT.

In its sample, this clonotype was seen many times. The chain carries TRBV7-9 and TRBJ2-7; 8 bases are a match to TRBD2. CDR1 SEHNR and CDR2 FQNEAQ come from the germline V gene (reference sequence). The CDR3 has 13 residues. V was clipped by 5 bases and J by 2 bases; unmatched bases: 2. CDR3 loop: CASSPGGAYEQYF. DNA for the CDR3: TGTGCCAGCAGCCCGGGGGGGGCCTACGAGCAGTACTTC.

Comment on this clonotype: This may be a read error: a much more frequent sequence differs by one nucleotide. The chain joins TRBV29-1 to TRBJ2-1; D tentatively fits TRBD1 or TRBD2 (5 bases each). The J call may be wrong; the DNA end is better matched by TRBJ2-7. Germline CDR1 reads SQVTM; CDR2 reads ANQGSEA. This CDR3 has 13 residues. The CDR3 coding sequence is TGCAGCGTTGCGGGACGCCTCTTGAATGAGCAGTACTTC. This gives the protein CSVAGRLLNEQYF.

With respect to this clonotype: A read error may explain this, as a much larger clone is one base away. The V and J genes are TRBV29-1 and TRBJ2-3; TRBD2 matches 12 bases. This CDR3 is built from 14 residues. Germline CDR1 is SQVTM and CDR2 is ANQGSEA. CDR3 bases: TGCAGCGTCCCTAGCGGGGGGGCGACAGATATGCAGTATTTT. It translates to CSVPSGGATDMQYF.

The chain employs TRBV29-1 and TRBJ1-2, with 8 nucleotides matching TRBD1. CDR1 is SQVTM, CDR2 ANQGSEA, per germline. This CDR3 is built from 16 residues. Unmatched junction bases numbered 18, after V lost 4 bases and J lost 8 bases. CDR3 nucleotides: TGCAGCGTTGGACCTGGACAGGGATCGGTATCGATCGGCTACACCTTC. It is translated as CSVGPGQGSVSIGYTF.

Worth noting for this clonotype: This may stem from a read error, because a much larger clone lies one nucleotide away. The chain has TRBV6-2 or TRBV6-3 and TRBJ2-5, with unresolved D. The J call may be wrong; the DNA end is better matched by TRBJ2-7. Per the germline V gene, CDR1 is MNHEY and CDR2 is SVGEGT. The CDR3 totals 13 residues. The CDR3 reads CASRYSIGYEQYF. CDR3 nucleotides: TGTGCCAGCAGGTACTCTATAGGTTACGAGCAGTACTTC.

This clonotype was found a few times. This sequence joins TRBV27 and TRBJ2-1; 8 nucleotides align to TRBD2. J was trimmed by 6 bases and V by 3 bases; bases with no gene match: 7. Germline V CDR1 and CDR2: MNHEY, SMNVEV (reference sequence). This CDR3 comprises 15 residues. Written as DNA, the CDR3 is TGTGCCAGCAGTTTTGAAACTAGCGGTCGCAATGAGCAGTTCTTC. Its translation: CASSFETSGRNEQFF.

The sample holds a few counts of this clonotype. CDR3 in amino acids: CASSERDRQQETQYF. The CDR3, as DNA: TGTGCCAGCAGTGAACGTGACAGGCAACAAGAGACCCAGTACTTC. The chain has TRBV6-1 and TRBJ2-5, with D perhaps matching TRBD1 (6 bases). This CDR3 has 15 residues. CDR1 and CDR2 from the germline V gene are MNHNS and SASEGT. V lost 2 bases, J lost 2 bases, and 12 bases lay in between.

As concerns this clonotype: A junction boundary mismatches the germline segment, possibly from a read error. The chain is built from TRBV29-1 and TRBJ2-3; the match to TRBD2 covers 11 bases. The CDR3 length is 18 residues. Germline assignment: CDR1 SQVTM and CDR2 ANQGSEA. The CDR3 sequence is CSVDHSGTSGRATDTQYF. CDR3 nucleotides: TGCAGCGTAGACCATTCCGGGACTAGCGGCCGAGCCACAGATACGCAATATTTT.

This clonotype was counted many times. The chain is built from TRBV11-2 and TRBJ2-7, with 9 bases that match TRBD1. Losses at the gene ends were 5 bases for V and 7 bases for J; bases not matched to a gene: 15. CDR3 length equals 16 residues. The germline gives CDR1 SGHAT, CDR2 FQNNGV. The DNA for the CDR3 is TGTGCCAGCAGCCTAACCCGGGACAGGGTTTCTGGAGAGCAGTACTTC. Residues: CASSLTRDRVSGEQYF. Looking up the rest from reference TRBV11-2 and TRBJ2-7 gives the full variable domain: EAGVAQSPRYKIIEKRQSVAFWCNPISGHATLYWYQQILGQGPKLLIQFQNNGVVDDSQLPKDRFSAERLKGVDSTLKIQPAKLEDSAVYLCASSLTRDRVSGEQYFGPGTRLTVT.

Worth noting for this clonotype: Compared with germline, one end of the junction differs, possibly owing to a read error. The rearrangement uses TRBV12-3 or TRBV12-4 and TRBJ2-3, with D perhaps being TRBD1 or TRBD2 (5 bases each). The CDR3 runs to 15 residues. CDR3: CASSSARGVADAQYF. Here the CDR3 DNA reads TGTGCCAGCAGTTCGGCTAGAGGGGTCGCAGATGCGCAGTATTTT.

This clonotype was detected many times. At one boundary the junction diverges from the germline segment, which might be a read error. V gene TRBV5-1 combines with J gene TRBJ1-1; a possible D gene is TRBD1 (5 bases). Germline CDR1 is SGHRS and CDR2 is YFSETQ. The CDR3 totals 13 residues. DNA of the CDR3: TGTGCCAGCAGTTTAGGGACCAACACTGAAGCTTTCTTT. This sequence encodes CASSLGTNTEAFF.